Shown below are 11 T cell receptor beta chains from a single sample sequenced in a study of blood T cell repertoires in COVID-19. Clones were sequenced by immunoSEQ multiplex PCR, and TCRdb holds only the in-frame ones, with some missing. This table holds around 280,000 clones, 70% to 90% found once. The specimen sequenced was peripheral blood. These receptor sequences come from a woman aged 30 to 39 who had recovered from COVID-19.

V gene TRBV5-1 combines with J gene TRBJ1-3; D is ambiguous. The CDR3 runs 13 residues. V lost 1 base and J lost 4, with 6 bases in between. Looked up from germline, CDR1 is SGHRS and CDR2 is YFSETQ. Written as DNA, the CDR3 is TGCGCCAGCAGCTTGAATCCGGGAAACACCATATATTTT. It specifies CASSLNPGNTIYF.

This clone was counted only a few times. V and J are TRBV7-6 and TRBJ2-1, with D possibly matching TRBD1 (6 bases). This CDR3 has 15 residues. CDR1 and CDR2 (germline): SGHVS, FNYEAQ. V was cut by 5 bases and J by 5 bases, with 16 bases left in between. The CDR3 DNA follows: TGTGCCAGCAGCCCTGTGGGGGCAGTGGACAATGAGCAGTTCTTC. Protein product: CASSPVGAVDNEQFF.

The V call is TRBV27, the J call TRBJ1-3, with 7 positions matching TRBD1. This CDR3 has 16 residues. The V gene's germline CDR1 is MNHEY and CDR2 SMNVEV (reference sequence). V gave up 6 bases and J gave up 1 base; unmatched junction bases: 9. The chain's CDR3 is CASSPIQGMSGNTIYF. In DNA, the CDR3 is TGTGCCAGCAGCCCGATACAGGGGATGTCTGGAAACACCATATATTTT.

J is TRBJ2-3 and V is TRBV28; the match to TRBD1 covers 9 bases. Germline CDR1 and CDR2: MDHEN and SYDVKM. V trimming: 3 bases; J trimming: 4 bases; junction bases outside the gene matches: 8. The CDR3 is 16 residues long. The CDR3 sequence is CASSLPGTGFADTQYF. The CDR3 DNA follows: TGTGCCAGCAGTTTGCCCGGGACAGGGTTTGCAGATACGCAGTATTTT.

This chain connects TRBV30 to TRBJ1-1, with D tentatively TRBD1 (5 bases). V was trimmed by 1 base and J by 5 bases, leaving 8 bases between them. Germline assignment: CDR1 GTSNPN and CDR2 SVGIG (reference sequence). This CDR3 is 12 amino acids long. This CDR3 reads CAWSDGGTEAFF. The CDR3 DNA reads TGTGCCTGGAGTGACGGGGGAACTGAAGCTTTCTTT.

As to this clone: This specimen includes other DNA sequences encoding the same CDR3. The chain couples TRBV4-2 to TRBJ2-7; a weak D match, TRBD1 (7 bases). The germline V gene has CDR1 LGHNA and CDR2 YNFKEQ. Trimming stripped 1 base from V and 3 bases from J, with 13 bases between. The CDR3 is 15 amino acids. CDR3 DNA sequence: TGTGCCAGCAGCCAAGGTCAGGGGGGTCTCTACGAGCAGTACTTC. Encoded protein: CASSQGQGGLYEQYF.

The CDR3 DNA reads TGTGCCACCAGTGATTTACGGCAGGGGGCGAACACCGGGGAGCTGTTTTTT. Protein sequence: CATSDLRQGANTGELFF. V usage is TRBV24-1 and J usage is TRBJ2-2; 7 bases match TRBD1. Looked up from germline, CDR1 is KGHDR and CDR2 is SFDVKD. The V gene end was trimmed by 1 base and the J gene end by 0 bases; junction bases not matched to a gene: 4. The CDR3 has 17 residues.

This chain uses TRBV2 with TRBJ2-7; 7 nucleotides align to TRBD1. V shed 6 bases, J shed 0 bases, and the junction held 2 bases outside the gene matches. From germline, CDR1 is SNHLY and CDR2 FYNNEI. CDR3 length: 13 amino acids. The CDR3: CASRDRASYEQYF. The CDR3 nucleotides read TGTGCCAGCAGAGACAGGGCCTCCTACGAGCAGTACTTC.

This chain joins TRBV29-1 and TRBJ1-2, with 11 bases aligning to TRBD1. The CDR3 is 15 amino acids. From germline, CDR1 is SQVTM and CDR2 ANQGSEA. J gave up 4 bases and V 4 bases, and 8 bases lay outside the gene matches. The CDR3 region has the DNA TGCAGCGTTGTCGGGGGACAGGGGGTGAGCTATGGCTACACCTTC. This codes for CSVVGGQGVSYGYTF. Full variable domain (outside the CDR3, taken from reference TRBV29-1 and TRBJ1-2): SAVISQKPSRDICQRGTSLTIQCQVDSQVTMMFWYRQQPGQSLTLIATANQGSEATYESGFVIDKFPISRPNLTFSTLTVSNMSPEDSSIYLCSVVGGQGVSYGYTFGSGTRLTVV.

The CDR3 here is CASRRGRGSNQPQHF. The CDR3 nucleotides read TGTGCCAGCAGGAGGGGGCGGGGATCCAATCAGCCCCAGCATTTT. This chain connects TRBV6-5 to TRBJ1-5, with 7 bases fitting TRBD1. J lost 3 bases, V lost 6 bases, and 8 bases had no gene match. CDR3 length equals 15 residues. Germline CDR1 MNHEY, CDR2 SVGAGI.

This chain connects TRBV5-1 to TRBJ2-7; D gene ambiguous. Deletions cut 1 base from V and 5 bases from J, with 7 bases between. Germline loops: CDR1 SGHRS, CDR2 YFSETQ. This CDR3 has 12 residues. CDR3 DNA: TGCGCCAGCAGCTTGCTAGGTGACGAGCAGTACTTC. It translates to CASSLLGDEQYF.